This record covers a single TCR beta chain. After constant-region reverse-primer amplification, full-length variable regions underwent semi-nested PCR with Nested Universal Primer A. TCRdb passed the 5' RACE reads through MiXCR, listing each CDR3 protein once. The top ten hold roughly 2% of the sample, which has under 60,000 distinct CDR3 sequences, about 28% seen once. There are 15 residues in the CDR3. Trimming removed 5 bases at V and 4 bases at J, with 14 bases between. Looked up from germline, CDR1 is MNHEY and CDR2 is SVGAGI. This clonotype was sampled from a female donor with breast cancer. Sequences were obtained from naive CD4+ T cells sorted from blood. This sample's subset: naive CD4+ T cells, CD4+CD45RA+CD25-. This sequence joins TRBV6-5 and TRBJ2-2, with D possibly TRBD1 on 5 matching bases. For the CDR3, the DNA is TGTGCCAGCAGTGGCCAGGGTCTGGGCACCGGGGAGCTGTTTTTT. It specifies CASSGQGLGTGELFF.